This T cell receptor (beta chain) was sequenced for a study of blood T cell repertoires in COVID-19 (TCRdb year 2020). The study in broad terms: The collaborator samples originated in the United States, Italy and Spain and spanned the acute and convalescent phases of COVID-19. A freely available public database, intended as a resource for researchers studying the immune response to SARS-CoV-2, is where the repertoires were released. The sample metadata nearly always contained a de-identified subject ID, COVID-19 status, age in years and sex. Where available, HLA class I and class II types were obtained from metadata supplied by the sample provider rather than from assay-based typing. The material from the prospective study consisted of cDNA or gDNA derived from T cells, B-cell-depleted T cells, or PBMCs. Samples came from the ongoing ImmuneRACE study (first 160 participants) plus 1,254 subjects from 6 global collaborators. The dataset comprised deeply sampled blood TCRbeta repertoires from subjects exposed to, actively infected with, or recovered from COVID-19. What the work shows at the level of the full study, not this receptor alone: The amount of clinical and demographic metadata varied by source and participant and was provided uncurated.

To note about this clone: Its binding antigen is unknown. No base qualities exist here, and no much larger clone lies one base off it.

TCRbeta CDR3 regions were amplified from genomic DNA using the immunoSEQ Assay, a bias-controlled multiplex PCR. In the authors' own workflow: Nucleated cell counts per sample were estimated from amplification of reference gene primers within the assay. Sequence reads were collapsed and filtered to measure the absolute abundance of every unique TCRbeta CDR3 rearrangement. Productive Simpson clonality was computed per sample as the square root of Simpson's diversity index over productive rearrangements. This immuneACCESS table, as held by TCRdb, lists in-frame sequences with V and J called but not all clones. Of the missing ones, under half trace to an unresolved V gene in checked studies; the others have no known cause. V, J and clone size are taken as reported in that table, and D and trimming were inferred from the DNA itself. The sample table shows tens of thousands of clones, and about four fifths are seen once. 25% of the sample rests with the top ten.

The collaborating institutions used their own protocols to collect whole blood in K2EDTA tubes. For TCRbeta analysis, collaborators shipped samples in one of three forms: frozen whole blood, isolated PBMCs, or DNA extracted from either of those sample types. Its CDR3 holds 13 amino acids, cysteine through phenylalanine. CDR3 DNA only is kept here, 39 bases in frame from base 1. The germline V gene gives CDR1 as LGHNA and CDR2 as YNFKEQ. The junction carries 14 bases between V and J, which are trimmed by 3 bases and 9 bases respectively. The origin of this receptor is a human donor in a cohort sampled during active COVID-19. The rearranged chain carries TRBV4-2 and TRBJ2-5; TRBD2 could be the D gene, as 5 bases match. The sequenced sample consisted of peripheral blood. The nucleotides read TGTGCCAGCAGCCAGGGATTCGGGGATCCCCAGTACTTC. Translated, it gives CASSQGFGDPQYF.